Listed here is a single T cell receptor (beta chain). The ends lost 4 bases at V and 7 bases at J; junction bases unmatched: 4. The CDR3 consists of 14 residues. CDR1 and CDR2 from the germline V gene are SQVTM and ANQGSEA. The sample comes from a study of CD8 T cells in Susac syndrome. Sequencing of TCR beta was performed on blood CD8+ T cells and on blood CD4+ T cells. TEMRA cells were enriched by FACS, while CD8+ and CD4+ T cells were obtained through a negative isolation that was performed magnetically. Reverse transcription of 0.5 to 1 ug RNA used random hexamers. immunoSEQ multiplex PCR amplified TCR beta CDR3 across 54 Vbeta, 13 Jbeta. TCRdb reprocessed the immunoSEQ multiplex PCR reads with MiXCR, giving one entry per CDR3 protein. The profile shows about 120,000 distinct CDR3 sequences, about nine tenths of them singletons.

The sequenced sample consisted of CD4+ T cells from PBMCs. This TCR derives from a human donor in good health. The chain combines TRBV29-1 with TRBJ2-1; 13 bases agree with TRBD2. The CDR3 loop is CSVALGLAGNEQFF. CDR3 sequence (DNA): TGCAGCGTTGCCCTGGGACTAGCGGGAAATGAGCAGTTCTTC.